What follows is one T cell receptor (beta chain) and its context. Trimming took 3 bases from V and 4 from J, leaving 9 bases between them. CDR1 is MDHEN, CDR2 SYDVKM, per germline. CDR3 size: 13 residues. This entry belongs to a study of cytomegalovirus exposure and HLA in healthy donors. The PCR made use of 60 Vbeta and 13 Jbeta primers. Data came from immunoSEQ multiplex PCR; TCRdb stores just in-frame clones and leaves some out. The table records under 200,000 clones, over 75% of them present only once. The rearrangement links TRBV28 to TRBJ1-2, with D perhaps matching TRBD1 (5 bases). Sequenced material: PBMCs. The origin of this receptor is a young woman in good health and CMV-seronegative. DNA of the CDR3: TGTGCCAGCAGTTTGGGGCAGGGCTATGGCTACACCTTC. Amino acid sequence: CASSLGQGYGYTF.